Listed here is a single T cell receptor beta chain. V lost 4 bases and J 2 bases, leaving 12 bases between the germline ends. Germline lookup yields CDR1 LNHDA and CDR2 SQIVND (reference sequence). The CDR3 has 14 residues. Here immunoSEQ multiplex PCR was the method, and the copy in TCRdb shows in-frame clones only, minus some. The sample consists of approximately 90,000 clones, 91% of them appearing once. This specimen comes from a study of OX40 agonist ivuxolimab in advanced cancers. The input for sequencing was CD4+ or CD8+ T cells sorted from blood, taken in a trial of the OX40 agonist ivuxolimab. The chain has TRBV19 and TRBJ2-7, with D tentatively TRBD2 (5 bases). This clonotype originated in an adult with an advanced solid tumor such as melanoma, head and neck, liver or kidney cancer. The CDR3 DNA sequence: TGTGCCAGTAGTAAGGCATTGGAGGCCTACGAGCAGTACTTC. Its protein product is CASSKALEAYEQYF.